A single sample gave rise to the 14 T cell receptor beta chains below, sequenced in a study of shared clonotypes between healthy human individuals. Sequencing was performed with immunoSEQ multiplex PCR; in TCRdb, only in-frame clones are kept and a portion is missing. The data hold some 450,000 clones, with around 77% observed a single time. Material: PBMCs. The receptors derive from a woman aged 40-49 years in good health. Some clones in this sample may be carry-over from other donors' samples.

The chain uses TRBV19 and TRBJ2-7; no clear D. This CDR3 is 14 amino acids long. Between the trimmed V and J ends, which lost 4 bases and 2 bases, there was a span of 12 bases. The germline V gene has CDR1 LNHDA and CDR2 SQIVND (reference sequence). This chain's CDR3 is CASSTDGLTYEQYF. CDR3 in DNA: TGTGCCAGTAGTACGGACGGGCTCACCTACGAGCAGTACTTC. Looking up the rest from reference TRBV19 and TRBJ2-7 gives the full variable domain: DGGITQSPKYLFRKEGQNVTLSCEQNLNHDAMYWYRQDPGQGLRLIYYSQIVNDFQKGDIAEGYSVSREKKESFPLTVTSAQKNPTAFYLCASSTDGLTYEQYFGPGTRLTVT.

The CDR3 DNA is TGTGCCAGCAGTTGGTCAGGGGAGAGTGGCTACACCTTC. Translation: CASSWSGESGYTF. The chain is built from TRBV28 and TRBJ1-2; TRBD1 is a possible D gene (6 bases). There are 13 residues in the CDR3. Germline V gene data show CDR1 as MDHEN and CDR2 as SYDVKM. Trimming pared 4 bases from V and 7 bases from J, leaving 13 bases between.

The chain couples TRBV9 to TRBJ2-7; TRBD2 aligns across 13 bases. This CDR3 has 15 residues. Germline-derived CDR1 and CDR2 are SGDLS and YYNGEE. The J segment lost 5 bases and the V segment lost 7 bases, leaving 9 bases of the junction unmatched. As DNA, the CDR3 is TGTGCCAGCTCGGCGGGCGGACTAGCGGGAGACGAGCAGTACTTC. Its translation is CASSAGGLAGDEQYF.

The rearrangement joins TRBV28 to TRBJ2-7, with 7 bases aligning to TRBD1. The germline gives CDR1 MDHEN, CDR2 SYDVKM. The CDR3 contains 14 residues. After removal of 3 bases from V and 2 bases from J, the junction contained 4 bases not matched to a gene. The CDR3 loop reads CASSFGGQTYEQYF. CDR3 DNA sequence: TGTGCCAGCAGTTTTGGGGGACAGACCTACGAGCAGTACTTC.

V gene TRBV7-9 combines with J gene TRBJ2-7; D might be TRBD1 (5 bases). Per the germline V gene, CDR1 is SEHNR and CDR2 is FQNEAQ (reference sequence). Trimming took 0 bases from V and 5 from J, leaving 14 bases between them. The CDR3 is 15 residues long. CDR3 loop: CASSLASAGWNEQYF. Written as DNA, the CDR3 is TGTGCCAGCAGCTTAGCGTCGGCAGGGTGGAACGAGCAGTACTTC.

V gene TRBV19 combines with J gene TRBJ1-1; TRBD1 is a possible D gene (6 bases). CDR3 size: 14 residues. Trimming took off 6 bases at V and 1 base at J, with 12 bases between the two ends. Germline V gene sequence: CDR1 LNHDA, CDR2 SQIVND (reference sequence). CDR3 nucleotides: TGTGCCAGTAGCGGAACAGGGCCGAACACTGAAGCTTTCTTT. Protein product: CASSGTGPNTEAFF.

In the case of this clone: This likely came from a read error, as a far larger clone is one base away. Without the conserved terminal phenylalanine or tryptophan, this CDR3 likely stems from a read error. The DNA for the CDR3 is TGTGCCTGGAGTATGGGGGGGATGAACACTGAAGCTTTCCTT. Translating gives CAWSMGGMNTEAFL. J is TRBJ1-1 and V is TRBV30; a weak D match, TRBD1 (5 bases). This CDR3 has 14 amino acids. CDR1 is GTSNPN, CDR2 SVGIG, per germline (reference sequence). V was trimmed by 2 bases and J by 0 bases, leaving 10 bases between them.

Turning to this clone: No conserved phenylalanine or tryptophan ends this CDR3, so it is likely a read error. The chain is built from TRBV30 and TRBJ1-2; D gene unclear. CDR3 length: 13 amino acids. V lost 7 bases, J lost 5 bases, and 17 bases lay in between. CDR1 is GTSNPN and CDR2 is SVGIG in the germline V gene (reference sequence). The CDR3 bases are TGTGCCTATAAACTAACCCGGGGATATGGCTACACCCTC. It encodes CAYKLTRGYGYTL.

The V gene is TRBV5-1, the J gene TRBJ2-1; 7 nucleotides match TRBD2. J lost 5 bases, V lost 0 bases, and 5 bases had no gene match. This CDR3 has 15 amino acids. Germline V gene data show CDR1 as SGHRS and CDR2 as YFSETQ. CDR3 loop: CASSLVASGDNEQFF. The CDR3 coding sequence is TGCGCCAGCAGCTTGGTGGCTAGCGGTGACAATGAGCAGTTCTTC.

This clone showed up just once. The chain's CDR3 is CASSEARQVPYEQYF. The CDR3 bases are TGTGCCAGCAGTGAGGCCCGACAGGTGCCCTACGAGCAGTACTTC. The chain links TRBV6-1 to TRBJ2-7, with D possibly being TRBD1 (6 bases). Germline V gene lookup returns CDR1 MNHNS and CDR2 SASEGT. V was pared by 3 bases and J by 2 bases, with 14 bases between. There are 15 residues in the CDR3.

The chain carries TRBV5-5 and TRBJ2-7; TRBD1 aligns across 12 bases. Germline-derived CDR1 and CDR2 are SGHKS and YYEKEE (reference sequence). Germline trimming cut 4 bases from V and 1 base from J; bases unmatched to any gene: 3. This CDR3 has 15 amino acids. CDR3 region: CASSGGQGASYEQYF. CDR3 DNA sequence: TGTGCCAGCAGCGGGGGACAGGGGGCTTCCTACGAGCAGTACTTC.

The chain carries TRBV5-8 and TRBJ1-2; D gene ambiguous. Per germline, CDR1 SGHTS and CDR2 YDEGEE. The ends were cut back, 0 bases at V and 4 bases at J, with 13 bases in the middle. The CDR3 is 15 residues long. As DNA, the CDR3 is TGTGCCAGCAGCTTGGGTTATACAGTTGCCTATGGCTACACCTTC. Translation: CASSLGYTVAYGYTF.

Concerning this clone itself: This is likely an artifact of a read error, given a far larger clone one base away. The chain recombines TRBV6-1 with TRBJ1-5, with a tentative D call TRBD1 (6 bases). V was clipped by 4 bases and J by 4 bases, with 11 bases between them. The CDR3 is made up of 14 amino acids. The germline V gene encodes CDR1 MNHNS and CDR2 SASEGT. The CDR3 loop reads CASSAVRGNQPQHF. The CDR3 nucleotides are TGTGCCAGCAGTGCAGTGAGGGGGAATCAGCCCCAGCATTTT.

Note on this clone: In the same sample, other DNA sequences code for this CDR3. This sequence joins TRBV2 and TRBJ1-3; D is undetermined. The CDR3 spans 14 residues. CDR1 SNHLY and CDR2 FYNNEI come from the germline V gene. V was clipped by 4 bases and J by 1 base, with 8 bases between them. CDR3 sequence reads: CASSVADSGNTIYF. CDR3 nucleotides: TGTGCCAGCAGTGTTGCAGATTCTGGAAACACCATATATTTT.